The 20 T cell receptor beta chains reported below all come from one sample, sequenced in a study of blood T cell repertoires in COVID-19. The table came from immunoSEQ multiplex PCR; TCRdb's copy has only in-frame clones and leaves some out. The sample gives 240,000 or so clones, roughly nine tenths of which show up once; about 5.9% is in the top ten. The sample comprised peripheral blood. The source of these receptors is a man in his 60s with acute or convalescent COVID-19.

The CDR3 bases are TGCAGCGCTATTACAGGGGAGGGCAATCAGCCCCAGCATTTT. Translated, it gives CSAITGEGNQPQHF. The chain couples TRBV29-1 to TRBJ1-5, with 7 positions matching TRBD1. The CDR3 spans 14 residues. Germline lookup yields CDR1 SQVTM and CDR2 ANQGSEA. V was pared by 7 bases and J by 2 bases, with 8 bases of the junction left unmatched.

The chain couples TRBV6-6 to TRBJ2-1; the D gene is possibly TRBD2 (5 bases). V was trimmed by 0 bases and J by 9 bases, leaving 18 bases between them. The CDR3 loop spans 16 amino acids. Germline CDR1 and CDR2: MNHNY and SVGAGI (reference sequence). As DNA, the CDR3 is TGTGCCAGCAGTTACTCGTTGGCGGCGGTGAGGGTTGAGCAGTTCTTC. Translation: CASSYSLAAVRVEQFF.

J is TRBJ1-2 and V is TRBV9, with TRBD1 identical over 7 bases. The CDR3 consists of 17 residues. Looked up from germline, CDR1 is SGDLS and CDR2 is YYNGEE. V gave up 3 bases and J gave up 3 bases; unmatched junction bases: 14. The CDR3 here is CASSAALNGTAHYGYTF. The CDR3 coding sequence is TGTGCCAGCAGCGCCGCCTTGAACGGGACAGCCCACTATGGCTACACCTTC.

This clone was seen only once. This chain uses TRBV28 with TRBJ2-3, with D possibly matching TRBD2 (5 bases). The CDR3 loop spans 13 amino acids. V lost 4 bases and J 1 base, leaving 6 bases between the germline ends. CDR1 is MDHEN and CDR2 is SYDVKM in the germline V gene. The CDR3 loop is CASSSGGTDTQYF. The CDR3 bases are TGTGCCAGCAGTTCCGGGGGCACAGATACGCAGTATTTT.

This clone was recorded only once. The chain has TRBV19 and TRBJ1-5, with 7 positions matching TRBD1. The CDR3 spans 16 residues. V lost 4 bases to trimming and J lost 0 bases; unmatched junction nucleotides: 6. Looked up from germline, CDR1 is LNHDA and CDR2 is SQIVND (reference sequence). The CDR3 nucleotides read TGTGCCAGTAGTACATGGACAGGAGATAGCAATCAGCCCCAGCATTTT. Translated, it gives CASSTWTGDSNQPQHF.

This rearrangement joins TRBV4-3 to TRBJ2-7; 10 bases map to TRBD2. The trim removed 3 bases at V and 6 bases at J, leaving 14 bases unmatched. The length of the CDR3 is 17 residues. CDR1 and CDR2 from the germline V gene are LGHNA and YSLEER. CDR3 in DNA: TGCGCCAGCAGCCAGGCAGCGGGAGGGCCCTTTTTTTCCGAGCAGTACTTC. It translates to CASSQAAGGPFFSEQYF.

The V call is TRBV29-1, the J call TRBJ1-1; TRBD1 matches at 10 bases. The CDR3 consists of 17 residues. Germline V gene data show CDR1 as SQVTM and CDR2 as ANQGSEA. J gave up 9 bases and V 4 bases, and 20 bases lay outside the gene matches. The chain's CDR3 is CSVVVWTGGTGKRKAFF. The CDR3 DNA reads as TGCAGCGTTGTAGTCTGGACAGGGGGGACGGGAAAGCGGAAAGCTTTCTTT. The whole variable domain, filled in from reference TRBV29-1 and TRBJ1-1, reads SAVISQKPSRDICQRGTSLTIQCQVDSQVTMMFWYRQQPGQSLTLIATANQGSEATYESGFVIDKFPISRPNLTFSTLTVSNMSPEDSSIYLCSVVVWTGGTGKRKAFFGQGTRLTVV.

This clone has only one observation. Written as DNA, the CDR3 is TGTGCCAGTAGTAATGCGGAGACCCAGTACTTC. Encoded protein: CASSNAETQYF. The V call is TRBV19, the J call TRBJ2-5, with no clear D. The CDR3 is made up of 11 amino acids. V was clipped by 4 bases and J by 5 bases, with 5 bases between them. The germline gives CDR1 LNHDA, CDR2 SQIVND (reference sequence).

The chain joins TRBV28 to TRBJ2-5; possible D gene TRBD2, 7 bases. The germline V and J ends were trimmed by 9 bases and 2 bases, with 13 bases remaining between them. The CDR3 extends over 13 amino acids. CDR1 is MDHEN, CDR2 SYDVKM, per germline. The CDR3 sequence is CASQGTIQETQYF. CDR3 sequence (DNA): TGTGCCAGTCAGGGGACTATTCAAGAGACCCAGTACTTC.

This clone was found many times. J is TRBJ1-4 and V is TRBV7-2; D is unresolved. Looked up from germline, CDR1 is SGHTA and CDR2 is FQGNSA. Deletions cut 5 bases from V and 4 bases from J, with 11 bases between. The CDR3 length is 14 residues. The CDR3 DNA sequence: TGTGCCAGCAGCACTCGAGAGGGTAATGAAAAACTGTTTTTT. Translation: CASSTREGNEKLFF. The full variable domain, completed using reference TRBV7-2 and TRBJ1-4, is GAGVSQSPSNKVTEKGKDVELRCDPISGHTALYWYRQSLGQGLEFLIYFQGNSAPDKSGLPSDRFSAERTGGSVSTLTIQRTQQEDSAVYLCASSTREGNEKLFFGSGTQLSVL.

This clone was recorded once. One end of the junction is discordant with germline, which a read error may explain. The CDR3 is CASSLGTSGGGREQFF. CDR3 coding DNA: TGTGCTAGCAGCTTGGGGACTAGCGGAGGGGGACGAGAGCAGTTCTTC. The chain is built from TRBV7-7 and TRBJ2-1; 11 bases map to TRBD2. This CDR3 has 16 residues. Germline CDR1 and CDR2: SSHAT and FNYEAQ (reference sequence).

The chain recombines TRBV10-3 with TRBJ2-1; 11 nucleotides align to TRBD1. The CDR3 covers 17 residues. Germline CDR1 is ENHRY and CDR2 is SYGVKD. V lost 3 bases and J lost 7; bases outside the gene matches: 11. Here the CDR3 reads CAISDGLDRGRLNEQFF. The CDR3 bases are TGTGCCATCAGTGACGGGCTGGACAGGGGGCGCTTGAATGAGCAGTTCTTC.

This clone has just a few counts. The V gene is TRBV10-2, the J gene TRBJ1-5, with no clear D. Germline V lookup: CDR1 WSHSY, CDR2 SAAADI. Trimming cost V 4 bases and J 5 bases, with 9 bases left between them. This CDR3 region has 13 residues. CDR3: CASSVAEDQPQHF. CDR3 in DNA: TGCGCCAGCAGTGTTGCGGAGGATCAGCCCCAGCATTTT.

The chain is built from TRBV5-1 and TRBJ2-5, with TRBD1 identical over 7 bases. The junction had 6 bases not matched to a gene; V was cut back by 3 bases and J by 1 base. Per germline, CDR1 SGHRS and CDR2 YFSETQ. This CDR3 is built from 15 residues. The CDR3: CASSSNGQAQETQYF. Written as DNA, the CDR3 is TGCGCCAGCAGCTCCAATGGACAGGCCCAAGAGACCCAGTACTTC. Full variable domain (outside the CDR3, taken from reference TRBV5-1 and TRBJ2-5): KAGVTQTPRYLIKTRGQQVTLSCSPISGHRSVSWYQQTPGQGLQFLFEYFSETQRNKGNFPGRFSGRQFSNSRSEMNVSTLELGDSALYLCASSSNGQAQETQYFGPGTRLLVL.

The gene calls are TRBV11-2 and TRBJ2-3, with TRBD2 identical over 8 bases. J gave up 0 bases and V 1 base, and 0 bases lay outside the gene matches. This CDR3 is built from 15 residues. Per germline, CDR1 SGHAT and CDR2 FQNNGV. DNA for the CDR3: TGTGCCAGCAGCTTAGCTAGCGGGAGCACAGATACGCAGTATTTT. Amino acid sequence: CASSLASGSTDTQYF.

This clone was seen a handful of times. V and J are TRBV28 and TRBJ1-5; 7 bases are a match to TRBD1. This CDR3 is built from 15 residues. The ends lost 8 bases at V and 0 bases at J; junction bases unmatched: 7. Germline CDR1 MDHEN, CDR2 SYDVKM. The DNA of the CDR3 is TGTGCCAGCGGTCCAGGGGGGCCTAGCAATCAGCCCCAGCATTTT. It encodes CASGPGGPSNQPQHF. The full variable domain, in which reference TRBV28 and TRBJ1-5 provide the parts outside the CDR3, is DVKVTQSSRYLVKRTGEKVFLECVQDMDHENMFWYRQDPGLGLRLIYFSYDVKMKEKGDIPEGYSVSREKKERFSLILESASTNQTSMYLCASGPGGPSNQPQHFGDGTRLSIL.

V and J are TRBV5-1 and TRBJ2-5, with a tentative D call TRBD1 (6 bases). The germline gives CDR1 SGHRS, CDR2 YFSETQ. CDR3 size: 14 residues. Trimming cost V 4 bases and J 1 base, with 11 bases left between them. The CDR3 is CASSGGDTQETQYF. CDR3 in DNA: TGCGCCAGCAGCGGTGGGGACACCCAAGAGACCCAGTACTTC. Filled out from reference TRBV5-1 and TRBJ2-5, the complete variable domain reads KAGVTQTPRYLIKTRGQQVTLSCSPISGHRSVSWYQQTPGQGLQFLFEYFSETQRNKGNFPGRFSGRQFSNSRSEMNVSTLELGDSALYLCASSGGDTQETQYFGPGTRLLVL.

CDR3 sequence reads: CASSLTTGGYEQYF. CDR3 DNA: TGCGCCAGCAGCTTAACGACAGGGGGCTACGAGCAGTACTTC. The genes are TRBV5-1 and TRBJ2-7; 9 bases are a match to TRBD1. The V segment lost 2 bases and the J segment 3 bases; nucleotides outside the gene matches: 3. The CDR3 has 14 residues. Germline CDR1 is SGHRS and CDR2 is YFSETQ.

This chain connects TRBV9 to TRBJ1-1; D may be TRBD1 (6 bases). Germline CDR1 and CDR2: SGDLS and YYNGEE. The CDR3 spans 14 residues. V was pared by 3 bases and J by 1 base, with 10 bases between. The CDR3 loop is CASSATGRNTEAFF. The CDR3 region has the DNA TGTGCCAGCAGCGCGACAGGTCGGAACACTGAAGCTTTCTTT.

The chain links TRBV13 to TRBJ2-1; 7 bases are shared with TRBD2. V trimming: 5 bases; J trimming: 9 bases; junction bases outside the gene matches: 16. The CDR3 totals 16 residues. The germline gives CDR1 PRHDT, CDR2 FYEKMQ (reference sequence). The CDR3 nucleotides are TGTGCCAGCAGCCCCCCCTTGGCGGGAGTGCTCGGTGAGCAGTTCTTC. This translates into CASSPPLAGVLGEQFF. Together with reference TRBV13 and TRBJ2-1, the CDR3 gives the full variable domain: AAGVIQSPRHLIKEKRETATLKCYPIPRHDTVYWYQQGPGQDPQFLISFYEKMQSDKGSIPDRFSAQQFSDYHSELNMSSLELGDSALYFCASSPPLAGVLGEQFFGPGTRLTVL.